This TCR beta chain was sequenced in a study of blood T cell repertoires in COVID-19 (dated by TCRdb to 2020 to 2022). For the wider study: Samples from collaborators originated in the United States, Italy and Spain and spanned both the acute and convalescent phases of COVID-19. The repertoires were made available in a free public database intended to serve as a resource for research on the immune response to SARS-CoV-2. The material from the prospective study consisted of cDNA or gDNA derived from T cells, B-cell-depleted T cells, or PBMCs. Samples were obtained from the ongoing ImmuneRACE study (first 160 participants) and from some 1,200 subjects provided by 6 global collaborators. Sample metadata almost always included a de-identified subject ID, COVID-19 status, age in years and sex. Subjects who had been exposed to COVID-19, were actively infected with it, or had recovered from it provided the deeply sampled blood TCRbeta repertoires that made up the dataset. Where available, HLA class I and class II types were taken from metadata supplied by the sample provider and were not determined by assay-based typing. General findings and caveats noted by the study authors: The quantity of clinical and demographic metadata differed by source and by participant and was supplied without curation.

Whole blood was collected in K2EDTA tubes by collaborating institutions according to the institutions' own protocols. For TCRbeta analysis, collaborators shipped samples in one of three forms: frozen whole blood, isolated PBMCs, or DNA extracted from either of those sample types. The germline V gene provides CDR1 LGHNA and CDR2 YSLEER. From the cysteine through the phenylalanine, the CDR3 covers 17 amino acids. The DNA shown is the 51-base CDR3, in frame from base 1. Trimming takes 0 bases off V and 3 bases off J; junction bases not matched to a gene: 6. TCRbeta CDR3 regions were amplified from genomic DNA using the immunoSEQ Assay, a bias-controlled multiplex PCR. On the study's bioinformatics: Within the assay, amplification of reference gene primers was used to estimate how many nucleated cells each sample contained. Sequence reads were collapsed and filtered to measure the absolute abundance of every unique TCRbeta CDR3 rearrangement. For each sample, productive Simpson clonality was calculated as the square root of Simpson's diversity index across productive rearrangements. TCRdb's version of the immuneACCESS table is confined to in-frame rearrangements and falls short of the full clone set. An unresolved V gene accounts for under half of the shortfall where checked; the remainder is of unknown origin. V and J calls and clone size are copied from that table; D and trimming were computed from the DNA. The sample has roughly 130,000 clones on record, 79% of them singletons. 3% to 4.5% of the sample lies in the top ten.

This clone appeared a few times. It lacks a known antigen. Base qualities are missing; no much larger clone stands one base away. The chain employs TRBV4-3 and TRBJ1-5; TRBD1 fits 9 bases in the junction. The TCR comes from a man in his sixties with acute or convalescent COVID-19. The sequencing sample was made of peripheral blood. CDR3 sequence: CASSQDRGQGFNQPQHF. The sequence in DNA is TGCGCCAGCAGCCAAGATCGGGGACAGGGCTTCAATCAGCCCCAGCATTTT.